This T cell receptor (beta chain) comes out of a study of blood T cells in healthy people across ages. CDR3 length equals 16 residues. With 2 bases removed from V and 3 bases from J, the gap between germline ends came to 15 bases. Primers used in a second PCR of roughly 7 to 11 cycles were a sample-barcoded 5' primer and a J-beta primer mix. TCRdb used MiXCR to reprocess the 5' RACE reads, holding one entry per CDR3 protein. The sample holds more than 650,000 distinct CDR3 sequences, roughly 20% seen once. Details on this clonotype: The antigen is not known.

Study conclusions and caveats: The study found TCR beta diversity correlated strongly with naive T cell percentage. There were more naive CD4+ cells and higher diversity in long-lived donors than in aged donors.

The genes are TRBV12-3 or TRBV12-4 and TRBJ2-3; tentative D call: TRBD2 (6 bases). The material sequenced was blood. The sequence was obtained from a man between 65 and 79 years old in good health. CDR3 coding DNA: TGTGCCAGCAGTTTATTCGGGGGAGTGCCAACAGATACGCAGTATTTT. Protein product: CASSLFGGVPTDTQYF.